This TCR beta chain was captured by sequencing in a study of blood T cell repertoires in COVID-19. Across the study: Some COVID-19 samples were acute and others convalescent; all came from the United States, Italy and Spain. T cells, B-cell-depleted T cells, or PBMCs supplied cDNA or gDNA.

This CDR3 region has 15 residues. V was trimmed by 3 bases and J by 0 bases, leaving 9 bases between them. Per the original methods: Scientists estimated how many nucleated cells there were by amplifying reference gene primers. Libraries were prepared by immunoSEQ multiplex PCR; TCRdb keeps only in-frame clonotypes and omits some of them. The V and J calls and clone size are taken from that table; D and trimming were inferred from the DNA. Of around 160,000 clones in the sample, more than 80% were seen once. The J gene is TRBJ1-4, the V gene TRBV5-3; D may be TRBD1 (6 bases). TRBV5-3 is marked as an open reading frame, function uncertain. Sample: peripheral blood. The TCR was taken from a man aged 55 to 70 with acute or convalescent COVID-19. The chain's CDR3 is CARSSHRATNEKLFF. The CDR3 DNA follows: TGTGCCAGAAGCTCCCACAGGGCAACTAATGAAAAACTGTTTTTT.